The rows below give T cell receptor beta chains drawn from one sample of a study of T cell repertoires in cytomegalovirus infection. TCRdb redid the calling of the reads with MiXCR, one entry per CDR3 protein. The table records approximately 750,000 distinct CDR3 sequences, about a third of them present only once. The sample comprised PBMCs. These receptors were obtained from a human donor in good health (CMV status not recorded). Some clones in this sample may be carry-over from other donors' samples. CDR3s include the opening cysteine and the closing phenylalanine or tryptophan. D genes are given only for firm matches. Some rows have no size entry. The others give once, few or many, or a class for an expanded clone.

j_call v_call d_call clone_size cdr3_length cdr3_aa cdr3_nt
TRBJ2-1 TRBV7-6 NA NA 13 CASSFGGNNEQFF TGTGCCAGCAGCTTTGGAGGGAACAATGAGCAGTTCTTC
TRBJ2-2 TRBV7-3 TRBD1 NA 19 CASSLGPPGTGLNTGELFF TGTGCCAGCAGCTTAGGCCCCCCCGGGACAGGGCTCAACACCGGGGAGCTGTTTTTT
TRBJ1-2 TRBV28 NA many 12 CASSLSPWSYTF TGTGCCAGCAGTTTGTCCCCTTGGAGCTACACCTTC
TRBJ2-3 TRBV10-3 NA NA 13 CAISPGPTDTQYF TGTGCCATCTCCCCAGGACCCACAGATACGCAGTATTTT
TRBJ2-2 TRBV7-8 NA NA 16 CASRLTAGVGTGELFF TGTGCCAGCCGACTCACAGCAGGGGTCGGCACCGGGGAGCTGTTTTTT
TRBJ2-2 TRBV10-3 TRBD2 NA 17 CAISAGTSGGPTGELFF TGTGCCATCAGCGCCGGGACTAGCGGGGGTCCTACCGGGGAGCTGTTTTTT
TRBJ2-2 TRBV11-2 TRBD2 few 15 CASSLFGRETGELFF TGTGCCAGCAGCCTGTTCGGGCGGGAGACCGGGGAGCTGTTTTTT
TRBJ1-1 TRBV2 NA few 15 CASSARDTWNTEAFF TGTGCCAGCAGTGCCCGGGACACGTGGAACACTGAAGCTTTCTTT
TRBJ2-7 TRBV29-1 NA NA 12 CSVSWADNEQYF TGCAGCGTTTCCTGGGCTGACAACGAGCAGTACTTC
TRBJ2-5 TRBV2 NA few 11 CASRLEETQYF TGTGCCAGCAGGCTAGAAGAGACCCAGTACTTC
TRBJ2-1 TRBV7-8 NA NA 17 CASSFPTTDRSYNEQFF TGTGCCAGCAGCTTTCCCACTACCGACAGATCCTACAATGAGCAGTTCTTC
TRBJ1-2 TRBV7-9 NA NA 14 CASSLAENNYGYTF TGTGCCAGCAGCTTAGCGGAGAATAACTATGGCTACACCTTC
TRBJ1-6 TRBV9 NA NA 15 CASSVEGQRNSPLHF TGTGCCAGCAGCGTAGAAGGACAGAGAAATTCACCCCTCCACTTT
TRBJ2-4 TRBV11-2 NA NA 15 CASSLGVIGGDIQYF TGTGCCAGCAGCTTAGGGGTGATTGGAGGGGACATTCAGTACTTC
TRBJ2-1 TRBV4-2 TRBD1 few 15 CASSQVSGGMGEQFF TGTGCCAGCAGCCAAGTTTCAGGGGGCATGGGTGAGCAGTTCTTC
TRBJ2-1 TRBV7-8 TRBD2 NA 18 CASSLEPSGASSYNEQFF TGTGCCAGCAGCTTAGAGCCTAGCGGGGCTAGCTCCTACAATGAGCAGTTCTTC
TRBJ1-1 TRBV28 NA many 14 CASSLGRGATEAFF TGTGCCAGCAGTTTAGGGAGGGGAGCCACTGAAGCTTTCTTT
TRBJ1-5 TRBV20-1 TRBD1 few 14 CSVSGQGARQPQHF TGCAGTGTTAGCGGACAGGGGGCACGGCAGCCCCAGCATTTT
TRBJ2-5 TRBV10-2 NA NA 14 CASSDRMTGETQYF TGCGCCAGCAGTGACCGTATGACAGGAGAGACCCAGTACTTC
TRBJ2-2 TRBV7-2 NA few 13 CASWGYNTGELFF TGTGCCAGCTGGGGCTATAACACCGGGGAGCTGTTTTTT
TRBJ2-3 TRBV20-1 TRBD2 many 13 CSALSGKATTQYF TGCAGTGCCCTTAGCGGGAAGGCTACTACGCAGTATTTT
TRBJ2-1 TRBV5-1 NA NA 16 CASSPWTDSSYNEQFF TGCGCCAGCAGCCCGTGGACAGACAGCTCCTACAATGAGCAGTTCTTC
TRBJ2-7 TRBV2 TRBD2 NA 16 CASSGTAGRGGYEQYF TGTGCCAGCAGTGGGACAGCCGGGAGGGGTGGCTACGAGCAGTACTTC
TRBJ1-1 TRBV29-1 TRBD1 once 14 CSGTRTGVGTEAFF TGCAGCGGAACACGAACAGGGGTTGGCACTGAAGCTTTCTTT
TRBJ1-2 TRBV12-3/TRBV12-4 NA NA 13 CASSTRTVNGYTF TGTGCCAGCAGCACCCGGACAGTAAATGGCTACACCTTC
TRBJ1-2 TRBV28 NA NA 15 CASGGLDSGTYGYTF TGTGCCAGCGGAGGACTCGACTCCGGAACATATGGCTACACCTTC
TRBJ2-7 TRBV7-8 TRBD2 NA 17 CASSSRLAGSSAYEQYF TGTGCCAGCAGCTCCAGACTAGCGGGATCTTCGGCCTACGAGCAGTACTTC
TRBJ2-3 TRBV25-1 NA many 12 CASSESILAQYF TGTGCCAGCAGTGAATCAATACTTGCGCAGTATTTT
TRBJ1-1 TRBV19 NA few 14 CASSIIGQNTEAFF TGTGCCAGTAGTATTATAGGACAGAACACTGAAGCTTTCTTT
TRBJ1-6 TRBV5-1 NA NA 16 CASSLELTENNSPLHF TGCGCCAGCAGCTTGGAGCTGACGGAGAATAATTCACCCCTCCACTTT
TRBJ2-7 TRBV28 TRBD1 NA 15 CASRGQDRRSYEQYF TGTGCCAGCAGGGGACAGGATAGACGCTCCTACGAGCAGTACTTC
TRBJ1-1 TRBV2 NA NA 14 CASNEQGRGTEAFF TGTGCCAGCAACGAACAGGGAAGGGGAACTGAAGCTTTCTTT
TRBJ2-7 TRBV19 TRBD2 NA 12 CASTSSGYEQYF TGTGCCAGTACCTCTAGCGGATACGAGCAGTACTTC
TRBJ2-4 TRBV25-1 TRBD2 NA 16 CASSAQSSGVKDIQYF TGTGCCAGCAGTGCCCAATCTAGCGGGGTCAAAGACATTCAGTACTTC
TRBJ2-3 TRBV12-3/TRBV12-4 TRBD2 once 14 CASSLASGADTQYF TGTGCCAGCAGTTTAGCTAGCGGGGCCGATACGCAGTATTTT
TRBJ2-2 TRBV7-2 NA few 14 CASSLGQLTGELFF TGTGCCAGCAGCTTAGGGCAGCTAACCGGGGAGCTGTTTTTT
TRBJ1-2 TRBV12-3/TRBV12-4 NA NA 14 CASSLDDKNYGYTF TGTGCCAGCAGTTTAGACGACAAGAACTATGGCTACACCTTC
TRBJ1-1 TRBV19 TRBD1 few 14 CASSLGQRRPEAFF TGTGCCAGTAGTCTGGGACAGCGGCGCCCTGAAGCTTTCTTT
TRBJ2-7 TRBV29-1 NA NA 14 CSVVPREAWGEQYF TGCAGCGTTGTTCCCAGGGAAGCGTGGGGCGAGCAGTACTTC
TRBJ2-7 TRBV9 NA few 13 CASSRDTGYEQYF TGTGCCAGCAGTAGGGACACCGGCTACGAGCAGTACTTC
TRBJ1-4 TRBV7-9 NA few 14 CASSLDRAGEKLFF TGTGCCAGCAGCTTAGACAGGGCCGGAGAAAAACTGTTTTTT
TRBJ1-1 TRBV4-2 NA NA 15 CASSQDLMGGPEAFF TGTGCCAGCAGCCAAGATCTCATGGGGGGCCCTGAAGCTTTCTTT
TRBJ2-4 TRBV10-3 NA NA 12 CASRGVMDIQYF TGTGCCAGCAGAGGGGTGATGGACATTCAGTACTTC
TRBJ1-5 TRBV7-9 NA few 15 CASSLGPDRNQPQHF TGTGCCAGCAGCTTAGGCCCGGACCGTAATCAGCCCCAGCATTTT
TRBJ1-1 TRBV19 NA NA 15 CASSMNPAGLTEAFF TGTGCCAGTAGTATGAACCCGGCAGGGTTAACTGAAGCTTTCTTT
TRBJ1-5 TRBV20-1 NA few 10 CSASDTAQHF TGCAGTGCTAGTGATACCGCCCAGCATTTT
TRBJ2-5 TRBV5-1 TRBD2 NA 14 CASSTSTSGFTQYF TGCGCCAGCAGTACCTCGACTAGCGGGTTTACCCAGTACTTC
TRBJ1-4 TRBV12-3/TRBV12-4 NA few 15 CASSSTAIQGEKLFF TGTGCCAGCAGTTCAACGGCCATTCAAGGCGAAAAACTGTTTTTT
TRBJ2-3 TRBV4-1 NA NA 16 CASSQGAGPSTDTQYF TGTGCCAGCAGCCAAGGGGCAGGTCCTAGCACAGATACGCAGTATTTT
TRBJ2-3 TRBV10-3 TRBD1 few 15 CAISPGTGDTDTQYF TGTGCCATCAGCCCCGGGACAGGGGATACAGATACGCAGTATTTT
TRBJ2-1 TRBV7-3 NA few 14 CASSLDSRYGEQFF TGTGCCAGCAGCTTGGACTCTCGTTATGGTGAGCAGTTCTTC
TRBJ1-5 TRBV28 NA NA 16 CASSLFYIVSNQPQHF TGTGCCAGCAGTTTATTTTACATTGTTAGCAATCAGCCCCAGCATTTT
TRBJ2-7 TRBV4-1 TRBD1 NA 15 CASSQERTGAYEQYF TGCGCCAGCAGCCAAGAAAGGACAGGGGCCTACGAGCAGTACTTC
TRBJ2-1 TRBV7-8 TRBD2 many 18 CASSLGMITSGIYNEQFF TGTGCCAGCAGCTTAGGGATGATAACTAGCGGCATTTACAATGAGCAGTTCTTC
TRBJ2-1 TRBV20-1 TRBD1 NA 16 CSARDPGQGAYNEQFF TGCAGTGCTAGAGATCCGGGGCAGGGGGCCTACAATGAGCAGTTCTTC
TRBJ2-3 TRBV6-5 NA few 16 CASSYGGGRVADTQYF TGTGCCAGCAGTTACGGGGGCGGGAGAGTGGCAGATACGCAGTATTTT